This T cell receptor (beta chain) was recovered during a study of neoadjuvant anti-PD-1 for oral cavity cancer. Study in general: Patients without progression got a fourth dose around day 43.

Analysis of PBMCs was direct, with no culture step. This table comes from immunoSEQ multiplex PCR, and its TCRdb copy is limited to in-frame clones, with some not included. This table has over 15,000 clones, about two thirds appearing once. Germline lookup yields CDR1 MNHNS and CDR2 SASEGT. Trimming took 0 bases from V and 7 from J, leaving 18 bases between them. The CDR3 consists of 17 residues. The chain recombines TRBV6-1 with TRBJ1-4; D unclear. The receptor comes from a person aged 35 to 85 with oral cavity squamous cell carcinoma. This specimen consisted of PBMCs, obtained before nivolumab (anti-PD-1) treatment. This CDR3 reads CASSEALAGRFGEKLFF. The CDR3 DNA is TGTGCCAGCAGTGAAGCGCTGGCAGGAAGGTTTGGTGAAAAACTGTTTTTT.